A single T cell receptor (beta chain) is shown here with its context. What it binds is unknown. Profiled with immunoSEQ multiplex PCR; TCRdb holds only in-frame clones, not every one. The sample lists about 110,000 clones, about 95% occurring once. The CDR3 has 13 amino acids. Germline CDR1 is SGHTA and CDR2 is FQGTGA. V was cut by 3 bases and J by 4 bases, with 9 bases left in between. This specimen comes from a study of T cell responses to AZD1222 COVID-19 vaccine. Study conclusions and caveats: Repertoire sampling was restricted to post-peak T cell response timepoints. Two AZD1222 administrations were followed by greater Spike-specific TCR breadth and depth.

The TCR was taken from an adult in good health. The rearrangement uses TRBV7-3 and TRBJ1-2, with D hard to call. This sample comprised peripheral blood, obtained on day 0 of AZD1222 vaccination. For the CDR3, the DNA is TGTGCCAGCAGCTTTTCCAGTTCCTATGGCTACACCTTC. Its protein product is CASSFSSSYGYTF.